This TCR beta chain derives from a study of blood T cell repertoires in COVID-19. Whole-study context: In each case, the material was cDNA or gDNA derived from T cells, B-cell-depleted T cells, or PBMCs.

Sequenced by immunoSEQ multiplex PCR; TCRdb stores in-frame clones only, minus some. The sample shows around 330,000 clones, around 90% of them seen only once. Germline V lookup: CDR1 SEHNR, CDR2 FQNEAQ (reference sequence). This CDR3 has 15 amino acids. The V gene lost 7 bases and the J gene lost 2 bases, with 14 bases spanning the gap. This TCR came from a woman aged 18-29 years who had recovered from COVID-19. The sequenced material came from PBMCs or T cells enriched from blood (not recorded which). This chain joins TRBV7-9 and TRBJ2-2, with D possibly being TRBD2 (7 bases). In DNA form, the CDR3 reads TGTGCCAGCACCCCGGGGGGCCAAAACACCGGGGAGCTGTTTTTT. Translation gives CASTPGGQNTGELFF.